The 13 T cell receptor beta chains given below trace back to one sample, sequenced in a study of T cells after yellow fever vaccination. In TCRdb, the 5' RACE reads were re-called with MiXCR into one record per CDR3 protein. This sample has hundreds of thousands of distinct CDR3 sequences, with 6.2% found just once. Here the sequenced sample was PBMCs, taken 5 days after the yellow fever booster vaccination. The receptors derive from a young man who received the YFV17D yellow fever vaccine.

The V call is TRBV10-2, the J call TRBJ2-2, with unresolved D. Trimming stripped 5 bases from V and 5 bases from J, with 12 bases between. The CDR3 sequence is 14 residues long. Germline V gene sequence: CDR1 WSHSY, CDR2 SAAADI. The CDR3 loop reads CASSWTLGTGELFF. The CDR3 coding sequence is TGCGCCAGCAGTTGGACCCTAGGGACCGGGGAGCTGTTTTTT.

As concerns this clonotype: A read error may produce the germline difference seen at one junction end. V gene TRBV12-3 or TRBV12-4 combines with J gene TRBJ2-5; D unresolved. CDR3 length: 18 residues. CDR3 nucleotides: TGTACCAGCTGTTTTCGGCCCCTCATGAACCATCGGCAAGAGACCCAGTACTTC. Protein sequence: CTSCFRPLMNHRQETQYF.

This clonotype appeared a few times. This CDR3 is CASRSPGRGGVGYGYTF. CDR3 in DNA: TGTGCCAGCAGATCCCCGGGGAGGGGAGGTGTCGGGTATGGCTACACCTTC. This chain joins TRBV6-1 and TRBJ1-2; TRBD1 might be the D (5 bases). V lost 6 bases and J 5 bases, leaving 25 bases between the germline ends. The CDR3 spans 17 residues. Germline V gives CDR1 MNHNS, CDR2 SASEGT.

The chain combines TRBV7-8 with TRBJ2-2, with 10 bases matching TRBD2. CDR1 and CDR2 from the germline V gene are SGHVS and FQNEAQ. The CDR3 totals 16 residues. V lost 3 bases and J lost 2; bases outside the gene matches: 3. The DNA of the CDR3 is TGTGCCAGCAGCTTCGGACTAGCGGCCAACACCGGGGAGCTGTTTTTT. Its translation is CASSFGLAANTGELFF.

V usage is TRBV25-1 and J usage is TRBJ2-1; 12 nucleotides match TRBD1. Germline values: CDR1 MGHDK, CDR2 SYGVNS. V was clipped by 4 bases and J by 7 bases; unmatched bases: 2. This CDR3 spans 14 amino acids. CDR3 coding DNA: TGTGCCAGCAGTGGGGACAGGGGGCCAAATGAGCAGTTCTTC. Translation: CASSGDRGPNEQFF.

This clonotype has just a few counts. The gene calls are TRBV12-3 or TRBV12-4 and TRBJ2-1, with 12 nucleotides matching TRBD2. CDR3 length: 14 amino acids. V lost 4 bases and J lost 7; bases outside the gene matches: 2. CDR3 loop: CASSSTSGGNEQFF. CDR3 coding DNA: TGTGCCAGCAGTTCGACTAGCGGGGGTAATGAGCAGTTCTTC.

This clonotype was found a few times. The chain employs TRBV5-4 and TRBJ2-3; D possibly corresponds to TRBD1 (6 bases). The CDR3 has 16 amino acids. The germline CDR1 and CDR2 sequences are SGHNT and YYREEE (reference sequence). V was shortened by 4 bases and J by 0 bases, with 15 bases between the two germline ends. The CDR3 here is CASSTRQVSSTDTQYF. DNA for the CDR3: TGTGCCAGCAGCACCCGACAGGTGTCTAGCACAGATACGCAGTATTTT. Supplemented by reference TRBV5-4 and TRBJ2-3, the full variable domain reads ETGVTQSPTHLIKTRGQQVTLRCSSQSGHNTVSWYQQALGQGPQFIFQYYREEENGRGNFPPRFSGLQFPNYSSELNVNALELDDSALYLCASSTRQVSSTDTQYFGPGTRLTVL.

This clonotype has a count of ten or more. This chain uses TRBV7-2 with TRBJ2-3, with no clear D. Germline V gene lookup returns CDR1 SGHTA and CDR2 FQGNSA. V was cut by 1 base and J by 3 bases, with 17 bases left in between. The CDR3 loop spans 17 amino acids. The CDR3 DNA sequence: TGTGCCAGCAGCTTAGTGGCAGCACCCCAACTTACAGATACGCAGTATTTT. It codes for CASSLVAAPQLTDTQYF.

This chain joins TRBV12-3 or TRBV12-4 and TRBJ2-3, with 12 bases identical to TRBD2. This CDR3 comprises 17 residues. V gave up 2 bases and J gave up 6 bases; unmatched junction bases: 9. CDR3 region: CASSLNLAGGGADTQYF. CDR3 nucleotide sequence: TGTGCCAGCAGTTTAAATCTAGCGGGAGGGGGGGCTGATACGCAGTATTTT.

This clonotype was counted between two and nine times. V usage is TRBV28 and J usage is TRBJ2-1, with 9 bases that match TRBD2. The trim removed 6 bases at V and 3 bases at J, leaving 6 bases unmatched. CDR1 MDHEN and CDR2 SYDVKM come from the germline V gene. CDR3 length equals 15 residues. The CDR3 sequence: CASSVAGVDYNEQFF. The CDR3 bases are TGTGCCAGCAGCGTAGCGGGAGTTGACTACAATGAGCAGTTCTTC.

The sample holds a few counts of this clonotype. CDR3 coding DNA: TGTGCCAGCAGCTTGAGGGCTAGCGGGATGGTCGGGGAGCTGTTTTTT. Translation: CASSLRASGMVGELFF. The chain links TRBV5-4 to TRBJ2-2; 9 nucleotides line up with TRBD2. Germline trimming cut 1 base from V and 7 bases from J; bases unmatched to any gene: 8. Germline CDR1 and CDR2: SGHNT and YYREEE (reference sequence). The CDR3 spans 16 residues.

This clonotype has just a few counts. The chain couples TRBV6-2 or TRBV6-3 to TRBJ2-5; 8 bases align to TRBD1. In germline, CDR1 is MNHEY, CDR2 SVGEGT. V shed 5 bases and J 4 bases; nucleotides not matched to a gene: 3. This CDR3 spans 13 amino acids. This chain's CDR3 is CASSQTGAETQYF. The CDR3 DNA is TGTGCCAGCAGTCAGACAGGGGCAGAGACCCAGTACTTC.

This clonotype was picked up a small number of times. V gene TRBV2 combines with J gene TRBJ2-1; D is possibly TRBD2 (6 bases). The V end was cut by 6 bases, the J end by 5 bases, with 11 bases between. This CDR3 contains 13 residues. Germline assignment: CDR1 SNHLY and CDR2 FYNNEI. CDR3: CASREGIDNEQFF. As DNA, the CDR3 is TGTGCCAGCAGGGAGGGTATCGACAATGAGCAGTTCTTC.